The TCR beta chain under discussion was sequenced for a study of Graves' ophthalmopathy and Graves' hyperthyroidism. Scientists amplified the TCR beta CDR3 regions from RNA transcripts. An initial RT-PCR round employing HTBI primers preceded a second-round multiplex PCR. TCRdb reprocessed the multiplex PCR reads via MiXCR and lists one record per CDR3 protein. This table has around 600,000 distinct CDR3 sequences, more than 40% appearing once. This CDR3 is built from 14 residues. CDR1 and CDR2 (germline): SGHTA, FQGTGA. The V end lost 4 bases, the J end lost 2 bases, and 9 bases lay between the germline ends. This clonotype was seen ten or more times. Its antigen is not known. General study results and limits: Blood repertoires reportedly contained most expanded thyroid clonotypes above 0.001 frequency.

A roughly 9.3 ml volume of fresh peripheral blood provided the PBMCs. This TCR derives from an adult man with Graves' ophthalmopathy. Input material: peripheral blood. This chain connects TRBV7-3 to TRBJ1-3, with D possibly matching TRBD1 (5 bases). DNA for the CDR3: TGTGCCAGCAGCTATGGAGGGGCTGGAAACACCATATATTTT. Amino acid sequence: CASSYGGAGNTIYF.